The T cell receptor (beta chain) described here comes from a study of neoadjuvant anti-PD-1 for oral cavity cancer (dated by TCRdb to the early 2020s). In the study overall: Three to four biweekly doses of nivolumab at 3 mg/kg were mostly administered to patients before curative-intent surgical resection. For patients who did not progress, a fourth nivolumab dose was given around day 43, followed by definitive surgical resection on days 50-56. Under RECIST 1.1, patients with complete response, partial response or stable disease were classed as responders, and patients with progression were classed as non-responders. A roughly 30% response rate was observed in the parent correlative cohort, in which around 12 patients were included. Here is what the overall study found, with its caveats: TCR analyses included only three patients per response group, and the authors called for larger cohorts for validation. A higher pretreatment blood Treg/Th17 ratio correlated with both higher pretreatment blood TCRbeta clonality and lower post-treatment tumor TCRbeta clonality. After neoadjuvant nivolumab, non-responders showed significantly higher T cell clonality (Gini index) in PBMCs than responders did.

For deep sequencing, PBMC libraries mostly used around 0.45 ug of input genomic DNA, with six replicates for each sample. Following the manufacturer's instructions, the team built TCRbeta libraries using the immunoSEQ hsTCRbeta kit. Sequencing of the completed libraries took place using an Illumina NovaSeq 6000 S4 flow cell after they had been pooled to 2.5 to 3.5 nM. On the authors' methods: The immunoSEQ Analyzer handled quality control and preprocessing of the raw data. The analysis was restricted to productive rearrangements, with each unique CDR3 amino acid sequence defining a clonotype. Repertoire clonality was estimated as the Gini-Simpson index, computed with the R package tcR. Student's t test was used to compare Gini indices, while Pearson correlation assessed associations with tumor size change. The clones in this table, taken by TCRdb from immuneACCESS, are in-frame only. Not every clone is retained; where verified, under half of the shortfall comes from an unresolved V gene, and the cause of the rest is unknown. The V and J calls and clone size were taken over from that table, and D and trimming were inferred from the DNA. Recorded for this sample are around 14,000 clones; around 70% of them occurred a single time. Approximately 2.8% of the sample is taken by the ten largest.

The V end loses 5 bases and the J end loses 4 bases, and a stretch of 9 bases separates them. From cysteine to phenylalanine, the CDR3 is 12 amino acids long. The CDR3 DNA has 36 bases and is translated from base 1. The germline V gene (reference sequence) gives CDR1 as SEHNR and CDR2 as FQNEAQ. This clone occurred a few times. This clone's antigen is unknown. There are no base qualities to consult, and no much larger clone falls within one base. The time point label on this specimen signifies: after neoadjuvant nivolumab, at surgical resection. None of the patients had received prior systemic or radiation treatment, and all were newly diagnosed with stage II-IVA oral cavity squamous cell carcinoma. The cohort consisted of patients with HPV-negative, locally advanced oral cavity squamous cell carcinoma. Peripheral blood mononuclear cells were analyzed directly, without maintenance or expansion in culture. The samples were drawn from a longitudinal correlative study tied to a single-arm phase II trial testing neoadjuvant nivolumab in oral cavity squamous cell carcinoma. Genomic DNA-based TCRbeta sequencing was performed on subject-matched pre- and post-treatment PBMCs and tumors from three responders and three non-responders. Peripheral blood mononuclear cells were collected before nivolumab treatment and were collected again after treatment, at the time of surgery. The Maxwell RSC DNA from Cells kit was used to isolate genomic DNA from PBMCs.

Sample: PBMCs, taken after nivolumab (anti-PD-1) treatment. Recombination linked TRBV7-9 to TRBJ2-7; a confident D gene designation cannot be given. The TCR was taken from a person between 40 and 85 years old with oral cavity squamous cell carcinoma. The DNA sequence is TGTGCCAGCAGCCCTTTAAGTTACGAGCAGTACTTC. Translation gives CASSPLSYEQYF.